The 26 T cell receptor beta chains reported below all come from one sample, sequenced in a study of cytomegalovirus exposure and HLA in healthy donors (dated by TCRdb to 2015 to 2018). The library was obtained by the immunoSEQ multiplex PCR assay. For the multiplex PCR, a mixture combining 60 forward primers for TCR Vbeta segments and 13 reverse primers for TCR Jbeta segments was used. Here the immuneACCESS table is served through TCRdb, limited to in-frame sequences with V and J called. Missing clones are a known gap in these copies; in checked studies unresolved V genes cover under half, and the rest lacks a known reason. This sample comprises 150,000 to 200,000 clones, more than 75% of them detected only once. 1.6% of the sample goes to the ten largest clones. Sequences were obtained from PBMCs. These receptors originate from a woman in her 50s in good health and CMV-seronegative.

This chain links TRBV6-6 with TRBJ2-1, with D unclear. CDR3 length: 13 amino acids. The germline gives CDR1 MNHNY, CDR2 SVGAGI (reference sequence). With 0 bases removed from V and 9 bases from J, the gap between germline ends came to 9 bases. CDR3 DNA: TGTGCCAGCAGTTACTCGGCATCAACTGAGCAGTTCTTC. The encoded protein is CASSYSASTEQFF.

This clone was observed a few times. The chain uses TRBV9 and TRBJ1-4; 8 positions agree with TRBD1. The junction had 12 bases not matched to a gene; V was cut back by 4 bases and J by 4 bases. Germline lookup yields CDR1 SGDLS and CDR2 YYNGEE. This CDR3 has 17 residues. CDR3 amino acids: CASSTTPGTGFNEKLFF. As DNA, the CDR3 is TGTGCCAGCAGCACAACGCCCGGGACAGGTTTTAATGAAAAACTGTTTTTT.

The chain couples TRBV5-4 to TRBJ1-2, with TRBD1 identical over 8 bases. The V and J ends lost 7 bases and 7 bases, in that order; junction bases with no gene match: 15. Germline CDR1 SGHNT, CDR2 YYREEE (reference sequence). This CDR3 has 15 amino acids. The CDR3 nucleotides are TGTGCCAGCGGGATGCCACAGGGGGGGACCTTTGGCTACACCTTC. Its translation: CASGMPQGGTFGYTF.

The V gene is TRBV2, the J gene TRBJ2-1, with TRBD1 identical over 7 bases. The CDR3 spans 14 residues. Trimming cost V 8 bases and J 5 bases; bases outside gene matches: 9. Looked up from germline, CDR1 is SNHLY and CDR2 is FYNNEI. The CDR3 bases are TGTGCCAGCCTTCGACAGGGAATGAACAATGAGCAGTTCTTC. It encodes CASLRQGMNNEQFF. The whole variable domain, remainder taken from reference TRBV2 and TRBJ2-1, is EPEVTQTPSHQVTQMGQEVILRCVPISNHLYFYWYRQILGQKVEFLVSFYNNEISEKSEIFDDQFSVERPDGSNFTLKIRSTKLEDSAMYFCASLRQGMNNEQFFGPGTRLTVL.

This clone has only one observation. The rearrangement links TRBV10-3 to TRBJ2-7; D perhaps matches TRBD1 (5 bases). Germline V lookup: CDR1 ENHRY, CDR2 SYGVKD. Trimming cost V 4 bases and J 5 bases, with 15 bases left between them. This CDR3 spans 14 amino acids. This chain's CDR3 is CAISAGREADEQYF. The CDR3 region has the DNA TGTGCCATCAGTGCAGGCAGGGAAGCCGACGAGCAGTACTTC.

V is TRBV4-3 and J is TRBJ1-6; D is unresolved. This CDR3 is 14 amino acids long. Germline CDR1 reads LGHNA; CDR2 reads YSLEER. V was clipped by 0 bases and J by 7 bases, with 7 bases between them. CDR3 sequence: CASSQDVTNSPLHF. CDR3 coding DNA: TGCGCCAGCAGCCAAGATGTGACAAATTCACCCCTCCACTTT.

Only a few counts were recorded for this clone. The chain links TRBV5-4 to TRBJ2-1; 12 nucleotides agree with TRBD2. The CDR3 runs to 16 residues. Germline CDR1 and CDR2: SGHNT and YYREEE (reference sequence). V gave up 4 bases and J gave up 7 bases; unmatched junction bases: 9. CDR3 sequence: CASSPTSGRSQNEQFF. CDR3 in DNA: TGTGCCAGCAGCCCAACTAGCGGGAGGTCCCAAAATGAGCAGTTCTTC.

CDR3 DNA sequence: TGTGCCAGCAGTTTAACCAAAAGACTCTCTCTGGGCTACGAGCAGTACTTC. Protein: CASSLTKRLSLGYEQYF. V usage is TRBV28 and J usage is TRBJ2-7; no reliable D call. The CDR3 length is 17 residues. The V gene's germline CDR1 is MDHEN and CDR2 SYDVKM. V was trimmed by 2 bases and J by 3 bases, leaving 20 bases between them.

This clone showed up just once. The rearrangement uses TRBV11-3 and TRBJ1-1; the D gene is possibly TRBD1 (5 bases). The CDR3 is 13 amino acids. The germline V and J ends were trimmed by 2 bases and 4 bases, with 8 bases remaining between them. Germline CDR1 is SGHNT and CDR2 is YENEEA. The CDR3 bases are TGTGCCAGCAGCTTATGGAGGGGCACTGAAGCTTTCTTT. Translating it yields CASSLWRGTEAFF.

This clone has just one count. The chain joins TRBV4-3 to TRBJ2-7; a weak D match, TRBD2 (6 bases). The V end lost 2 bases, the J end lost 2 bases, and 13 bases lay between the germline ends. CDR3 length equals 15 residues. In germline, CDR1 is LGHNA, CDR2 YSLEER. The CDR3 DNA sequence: TGCGCCAGCAGCCAACAACTCCGGGAGACCTACGAGCAGTACTTC. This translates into CASSQQLRETYEQYF.

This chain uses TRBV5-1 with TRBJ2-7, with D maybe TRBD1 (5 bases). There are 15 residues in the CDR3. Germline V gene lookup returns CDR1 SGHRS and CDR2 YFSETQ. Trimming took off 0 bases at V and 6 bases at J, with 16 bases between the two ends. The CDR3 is CASSLDPSGPGEQYF. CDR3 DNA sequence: TGCGCCAGCAGCTTGGATCCCTCAGGGCCGGGCGAGCAGTACTTC. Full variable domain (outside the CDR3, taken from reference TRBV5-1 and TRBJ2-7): KAGVTQTPRYLIKTRGQQVTLSCSPISGHRSVSWYQQTPGQGLQFLFEYFSETQRNKGNFPGRFSGRQFSNSRSEMNVSTLELGDSALYLCASSLDPSGPGEQYFGPGTRLTVT.

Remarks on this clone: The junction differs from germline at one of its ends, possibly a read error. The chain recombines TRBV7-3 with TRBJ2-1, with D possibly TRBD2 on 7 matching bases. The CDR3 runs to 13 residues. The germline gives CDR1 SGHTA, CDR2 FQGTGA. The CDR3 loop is CASSVERDNEQFF. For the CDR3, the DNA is TGTGCCAGCAGCGTGGAGCGGGACAATGAACAGTTCTTC. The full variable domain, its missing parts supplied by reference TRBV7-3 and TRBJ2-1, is GAGVSQTPSNKVTEKGKYVELRCDPISGHTALYWYRQSLGQGPEFLIYFQGTGAADDSGLPNDRFFAVRPEGSVSTLKIQRTERGDSAVYLCASSVERDNEQFFGPGTRLTVL.

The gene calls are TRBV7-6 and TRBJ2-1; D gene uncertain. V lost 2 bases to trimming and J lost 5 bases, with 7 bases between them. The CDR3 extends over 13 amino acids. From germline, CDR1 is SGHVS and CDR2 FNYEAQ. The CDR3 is CASSLFGHNEQFF. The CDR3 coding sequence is TGTGCCAGCAGCTTATTTGGGCACAATGAGCAGTTCTTC.

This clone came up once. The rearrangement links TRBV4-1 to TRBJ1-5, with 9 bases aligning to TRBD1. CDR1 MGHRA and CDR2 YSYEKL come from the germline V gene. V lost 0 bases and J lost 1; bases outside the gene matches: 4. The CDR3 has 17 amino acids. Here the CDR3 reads CASSQDWDRVSNQPQHF. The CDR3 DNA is TGCGCCAGCAGCCAAGATTGGGACAGGGTGAGCAATCAGCCCCAGCATTTT.

This CDR3 reads CASSPLVTGGPTNYGYTF. The CDR3 DNA is TGTGCCAGCTCACCACTTGTGACAGGGGGCCCTACTAACTATGGCTACACCTTC. V gene TRBV18 combines with J gene TRBJ1-2; 10 bases are shared with TRBD1. V gave up 1 base and J gave up 0 bases; unmatched junction bases: 8. The CDR3 is made up of 18 amino acids. Per germline, CDR1 KGHSH and CDR2 LQKENI.

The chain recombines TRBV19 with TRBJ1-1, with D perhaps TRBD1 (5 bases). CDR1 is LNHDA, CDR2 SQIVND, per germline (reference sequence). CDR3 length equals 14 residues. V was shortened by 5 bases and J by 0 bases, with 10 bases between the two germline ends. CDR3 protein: CASSSDTMNTEAFF. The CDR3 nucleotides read TGTGCCAGTAGTTCGGACACCATGAACACTGAAGCTTTCTTT.

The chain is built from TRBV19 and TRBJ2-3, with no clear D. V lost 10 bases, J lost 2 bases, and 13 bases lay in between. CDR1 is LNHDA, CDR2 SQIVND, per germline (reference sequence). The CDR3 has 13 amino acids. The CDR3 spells CATQPDFTDTQYF. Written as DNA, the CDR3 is TGTGCCACCCAACCTGACTTCACAGATACGCAGTATTTT.

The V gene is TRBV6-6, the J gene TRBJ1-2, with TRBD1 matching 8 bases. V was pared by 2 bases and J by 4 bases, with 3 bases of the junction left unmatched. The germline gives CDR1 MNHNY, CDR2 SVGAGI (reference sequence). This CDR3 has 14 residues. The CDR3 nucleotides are TGTGCCAGCAGTTACGGACAGGGAGGCTATGGCTACACCTTC. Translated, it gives CASSYGQGGYGYTF.

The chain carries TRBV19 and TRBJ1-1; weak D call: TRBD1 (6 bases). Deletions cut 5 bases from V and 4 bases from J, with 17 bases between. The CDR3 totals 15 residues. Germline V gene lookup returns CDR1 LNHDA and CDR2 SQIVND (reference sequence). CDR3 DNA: TGTGCCAGTAGTCAATACAGGGTCCTTGGCACTGAAGCTTTCTTT. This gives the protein CASSQYRVLGTEAFF.

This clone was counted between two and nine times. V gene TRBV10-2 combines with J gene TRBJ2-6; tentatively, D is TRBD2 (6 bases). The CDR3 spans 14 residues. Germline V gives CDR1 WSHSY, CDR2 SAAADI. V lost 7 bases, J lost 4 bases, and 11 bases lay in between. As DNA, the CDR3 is TGCGCCAGCACGGGCGGGGACGGGGCCAACGTCCTGACTTTC. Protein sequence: CASTGGDGANVLTF.

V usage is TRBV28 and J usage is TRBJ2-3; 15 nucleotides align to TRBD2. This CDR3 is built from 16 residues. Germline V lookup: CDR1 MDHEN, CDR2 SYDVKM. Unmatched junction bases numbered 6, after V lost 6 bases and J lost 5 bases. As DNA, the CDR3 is TGTGCCAGCAGCAAGGGACTAGCGGGAGGAGGAGATACGCAGTATTTT. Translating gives CASSKGLAGGGDTQYF.

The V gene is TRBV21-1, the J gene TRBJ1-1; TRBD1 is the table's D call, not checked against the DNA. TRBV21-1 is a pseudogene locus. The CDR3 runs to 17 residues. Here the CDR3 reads CASSLKGKGQGNTEAFF. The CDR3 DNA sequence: TGTGCCAGCAGCCTTAAGGGGAAGGGGCAGGGGAACACTGAAGCTTTCTTT.

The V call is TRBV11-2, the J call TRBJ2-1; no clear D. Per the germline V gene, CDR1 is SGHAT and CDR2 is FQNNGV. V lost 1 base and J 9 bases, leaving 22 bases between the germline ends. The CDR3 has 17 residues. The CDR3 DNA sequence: TGTGCCAGCAGCTTAGTTGGGCAGGCATCTTTGGCGCCTGAGCAGTTCTTC. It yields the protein CASSLVGQASLAPEQFF.

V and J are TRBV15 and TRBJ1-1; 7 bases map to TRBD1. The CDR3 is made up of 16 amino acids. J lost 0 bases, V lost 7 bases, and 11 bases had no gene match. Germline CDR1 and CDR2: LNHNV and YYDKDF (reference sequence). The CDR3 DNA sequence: TGTGCCACCACACAGGGGCTCTTTTTCATGAACACTGAAGCTTTCTTT. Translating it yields CATTQGLFFMNTEAFF.

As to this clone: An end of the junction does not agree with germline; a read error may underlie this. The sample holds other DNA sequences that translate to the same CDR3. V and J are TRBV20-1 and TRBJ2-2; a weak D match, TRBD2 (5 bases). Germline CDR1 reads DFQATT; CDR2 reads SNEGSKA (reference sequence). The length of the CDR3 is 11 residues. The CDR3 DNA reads TGCAGCGCAAGGAGGACCGGGGAGCTCTTTTTT. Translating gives CSARRTGELFF.

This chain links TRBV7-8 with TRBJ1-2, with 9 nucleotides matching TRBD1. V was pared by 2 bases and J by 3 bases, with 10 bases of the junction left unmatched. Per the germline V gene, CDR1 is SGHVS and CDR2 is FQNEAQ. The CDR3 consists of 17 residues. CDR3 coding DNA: TGTGCCAGCAGCTTAATTGGCGACAGGGGGTCGGACTATGGCTACACCTTC. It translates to CASSLIGDRGSDYGYTF.